What follows are 10 T cell receptor beta chains derived from one specimen sequenced in a study of CD8+ T cells in alopecia areata. As the sequencing template, cDNA was produced by extracting RNA and reverse transcribing it. Some clones are missing from TCRdb's copy, which holds only in-frame ones; the method was immunoSEQ multiplex PCR. This table has around 210,000 clones, 50% to 75% appearing once. This sample's treatment: oral pan-JAK inhibitor, 5-10 mg twice daily. The sequenced sample was CD4+ T cells sorted from blood, obtained at week 4, from a patient treated with tofacitinib. These receptors were obtained from a human donor with alopecia areata.

The rearrangement links TRBV11-3 to TRBJ1-2, with 9 positions matching TRBD1. Germline loops: CDR1 SGHNT, CDR2 YENEEA. V shed 4 bases and J 8 bases; nucleotides not matched to a gene: 8. CDR3 length equals 14 residues. The CDR3 loop reads CASSSRDRESGYTF. CDR3 coding DNA: TGTGCCAGCAGCTCCCGGGACAGGGAGAGCGGCTACACCTTC.

The CDR3 sequence is CASSLTSGTAIYEQYF. In nucleotides, the CDR3 is TGCGCCAGCAGTCTAACCTCCGGGACAGCAATCTACGAGCAGTACTTC. V is TRBV5-1 and J is TRBJ2-7, with 7 bases that match TRBD1. The CDR3 runs to 16 residues. The germline V gene encodes CDR1 SGHRS and CDR2 YFSETQ. The junction had 14 bases not matched to a gene; V was cut back by 5 bases and J by 3 bases.

CDR3 nucleotides: TGTGCCAGCACCACAGGGGTAAACACTGAAGCTTTCTTT. It codes for CASTTGVNTEAFF. The chain links TRBV18 to TRBJ1-1; 7 positions match TRBD1. This CDR3 region has 13 residues. V gave up 8 bases and J gave up 2 bases; unmatched junction bases: 5. Germline loops: CDR1 KGHSH, CDR2 LQKENI.

The chain uses TRBV6-5 and TRBJ2-2, with 11 bases lining up with TRBD2. In germline, CDR1 is MNHEY, CDR2 SVGAGI. The CDR3 extends over 16 amino acids. V was pared by 4 bases and J by 7 bases, with 8 bases of the junction left unmatched. The CDR3 DNA reads as TGTGCCAGCAGTTCCACTAGCGGGGGCGGACGCGGGGAGCTGTTTTTT. It encodes CASSSTSGGGRGELFF.

This clone was counted between two and nine times. The J gene is TRBJ2-7, the V gene TRBV4-1, with 8 bases lining up with TRBD1. The trim removed 4 bases at V and 2 bases at J, leaving 7 bases unmatched. Germline assignment: CDR1 MGHRA and CDR2 YSYEKL. This CDR3 spans 15 amino acids. CDR3 residues: CASSRSWTGTYEQYF. CDR3 coding DNA: TGCGCCAGCAGCCGAAGCTGGACAGGGACCTACGAGCAGTACTTC.

The V and J genes are TRBV9 and TRBJ2-7; the D gene is possibly TRBD1 (6 bases). CDR3 length: 15 amino acids. Trimming pared 0 bases from V and 2 bases from J, leaving 12 bases between. Per germline, CDR1 SGDLS and CDR2 YYNGEE. CDR3 region: CASSVDLDSPYEQYF. CDR3 nucleotides: TGTGCCAGCAGCGTAGATCTGGACAGTCCCTACGAGCAGTACTTC.

The chain uses TRBV6-5 and TRBJ2-5; TRBD1 might be the D (6 bases). The V end lost 6 bases, the J end lost 2 bases, and 16 bases lay between the germline ends. The CDR3 runs 15 residues. Germline loops: CDR1 MNHEY, CDR2 SVGAGI. The CDR3 sequence: CASRRAGVGQETQYF. The CDR3 nucleotides read TGTGCCAGCAGAAGGGCAGGGGTAGGGCAAGAGACCCAGTACTTC.

The chain joins TRBV29-1 to TRBJ1-5; the D is unclear. Germline V CDR1 and CDR2: SQVTM, ANQGSEA. V was clipped by 4 bases and J by 5 bases, with 12 bases between them. The CDR3 covers 13 residues. CDR3 in DNA: TGCAGCGTTGCCCCGGGTCTAGATCAGCCCCAGCATTTT. The encoded protein is CSVAPGLDQPQHF.

The chain uses TRBV23-1 and TRBJ1-2; D remains ambiguous. TRBV23-1 is reported as an ORF; its role is uncertain. This CDR3 is 12 amino acids long. Trimming left V 5 bases short and J 4 bases short, with 8 bases between. CDR3 sequence: CASSANGYGYTF. In DNA, the CDR3 is TGCGCCAGCAGTGCGAATGGCTATGGCTACACCTTC.

This clone was seen a few times. The chain carries TRBV6-6 and TRBJ2-1; perhaps TRBD1 as D (6 bases). V lost 10 bases and J lost 0, with 13 bases in between. The CDR3 consists of 14 residues. CDR1 MNHNY and CDR2 SVGAGI come from the germline V gene (reference sequence). The CDR3 region is CATDSSFSYNEQFF. CDR3 nucleotides: TGTGCCACGGACAGTTCCTTCTCCTACAATGAGCAGTTCTTC.